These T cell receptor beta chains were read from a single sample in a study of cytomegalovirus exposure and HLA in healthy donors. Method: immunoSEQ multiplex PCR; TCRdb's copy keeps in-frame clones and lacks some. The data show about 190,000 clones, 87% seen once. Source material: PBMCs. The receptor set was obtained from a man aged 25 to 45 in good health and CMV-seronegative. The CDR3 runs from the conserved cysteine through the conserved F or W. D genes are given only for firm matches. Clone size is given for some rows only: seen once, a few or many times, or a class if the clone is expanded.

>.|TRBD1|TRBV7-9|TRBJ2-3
CASSLGGTGGTDTQYF
TGTGCCAGCAGCTTAGGTGGGACAGGGGGCACAGATACGCAGTATTTT
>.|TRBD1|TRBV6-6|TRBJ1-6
CASSYYRGQANSPLHF
TGTGCCAGCAGTTACTACCGGGGACAGGCTAATTCACCCCTCCACTTT
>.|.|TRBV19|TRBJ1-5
CASSPLLGGAISFESNQPQHF
TGTGCCAGTAGTCCCCTCCTCGGAGGGGCGATATCATTCGAAAGCAATCAGCCCCAGCATTTT
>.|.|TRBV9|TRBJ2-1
CASSVVPSAGNEQFF
TGTGCCAGCAGCGTAGTCCCTAGCGCCGGCAATGAGCAGTTCTTC
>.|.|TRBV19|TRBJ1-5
CASSNRDGFVQPQHF
TGTGCCAGTAGTAACAGGGACGGGTTTGTGCAGCCCCAGCATTTT
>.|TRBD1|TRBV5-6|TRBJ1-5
CASSKQGIVNQPQHF
TGTGCCAGCAGCAAACAGGGGATAGTCAATCAGCCCCAGCATTTT
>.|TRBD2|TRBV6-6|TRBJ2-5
CASSYSRAGGIETQYF
TGTGCCAGCAGTTACTCGAGAGCGGGGGGAATAGAGACCCAGTACTTC
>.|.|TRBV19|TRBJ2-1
CASSRDTSSYNEQFF
TGTGCCAGTAGCAGGGACACGAGCTCCTACAATGAGCAGTTCTTC
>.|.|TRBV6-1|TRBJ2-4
CASSPDRFDSQYF
TGTGCCAGCAGTCCGGACAGATTTGACAGTCAGTACTTC
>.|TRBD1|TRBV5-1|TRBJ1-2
CASSSPGQLNGYTF
TGCGCCAGCAGCTCTCCGGGACAGTTGAATGGCTACACCTTC
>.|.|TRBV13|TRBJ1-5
CASSSTGQPQHF
TGTGCCAGCAGCTCGACGGGACAGCCCCAGCATTTT
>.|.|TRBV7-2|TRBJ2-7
CASSKTRDSSEQYF
TGTGCCAGCAGCAAAACTCGCGACTCAAGCGAGCAGTACTTC
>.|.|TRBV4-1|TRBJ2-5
CASSQDLAQETQYF
TGCGCCAGCAGCCAAGATTTGGCACAAGAGACCCAGTACTTC
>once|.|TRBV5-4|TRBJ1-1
CASSRTGETEAFF
TGTGCCAGCAGCAGGACTGGGGAAACTGAAGCTTTCTTT
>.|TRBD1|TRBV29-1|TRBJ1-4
CSVEVDRGKIGEKLFF
TGCAGCGTTGAAGTCGACAGGGGCAAGATTGGTGAAAAACTGTTTTTT
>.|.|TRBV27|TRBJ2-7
CASSLGGGGYYEQYF
TGTGCCAGCAGTTTGGGAGGGGGGGGTTATTACGAGCAGTACTTC
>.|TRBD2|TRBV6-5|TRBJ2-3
CASSYRGGATDTQYF
TGTGCCAGCAGTTACCGCGGGGGGGCCACAGATACGCAGTATTTT
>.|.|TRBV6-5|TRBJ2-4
CASSTTGSHIQYF
TGTGCCAGCAGTACTACAGGGAGTCACATTCAGTACTTC
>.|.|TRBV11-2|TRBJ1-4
CASGPGEKLFF
TGTGCCAGCGGACCGGGGGAAAAACTGTTTTTT
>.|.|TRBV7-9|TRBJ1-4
CSSSLGDMPNEKLFF
TGTTCCAGCAGCTTAGGCGACATGCCTAATGAAAAACTGTTTTTT
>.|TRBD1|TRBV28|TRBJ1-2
CASLKRTGRYYGYTF
TGTGCCAGCCTAAAGAGGACAGGGAGGTACTATGGCTACACCTTC
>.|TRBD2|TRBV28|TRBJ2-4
CASSKLAGVGKNIQYF
TGTGCCAGCAGTAAATTAGCGGGAGTTGGCAAAAACATTCAGTACTTC
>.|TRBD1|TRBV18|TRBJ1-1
CASSPLSFSGDRGSDTEAFF
TGTGCCAGCTCACCACTAAGCTTCTCCGGGGACAGGGGGTCCGACACTGAAGCTTTCTTT
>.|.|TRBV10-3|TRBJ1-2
CAISESLEDGYTF
TGTGCCATCAGTGAGTCGTTAGAAGATGGCTACACCTTC
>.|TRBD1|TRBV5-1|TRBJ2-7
CASSLGGTGGNDEQYF
TGCGCCAGCAGCTTGGGGGGGACAGGGGGGAACGACGAGCAGTACTTC
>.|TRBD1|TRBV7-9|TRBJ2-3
CSSSSTGLTEYF
TGTTCCAGCAGCTCGACAGGGTTAACCGAGTATTTT
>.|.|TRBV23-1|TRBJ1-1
CASSQSGGDTEAFF
TGCGCCAGCAGTCAATCAGGGGGAGACACTGAAGCTTTCTTT
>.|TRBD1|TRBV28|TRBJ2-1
CASSFGTGRFF
TGTGCCAGCAGTTTCGGGACAGGACGGTTCTTC
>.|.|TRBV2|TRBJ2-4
CASALERGNIQYF
TGTGCCAGCGCTTTGGAGAGAGGGAACATTCAGTACTTC
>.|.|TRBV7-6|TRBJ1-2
CASSLGSLVGYTF
TGTGCCAGCAGCTTAGGCTCTTTAGTTGGCTACACCTTC
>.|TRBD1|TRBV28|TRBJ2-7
CASSPQGAYGGASYEQYF
TGTGCCAGCAGTCCACAGGGGGCGTATGGCGGGGCGTCCTACGAGCAGTACTTC
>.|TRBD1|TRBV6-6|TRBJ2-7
CASSIKTGAEQYF
TGTGCCAGCAGTATCAAGACAGGGGCCGAGCAGTACTTC
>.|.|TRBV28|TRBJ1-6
CASKGRPGGSPLHF
TGTGCCAGCAAGGGCCGGCCGGGGGGTTCACCCCTCCACTTT